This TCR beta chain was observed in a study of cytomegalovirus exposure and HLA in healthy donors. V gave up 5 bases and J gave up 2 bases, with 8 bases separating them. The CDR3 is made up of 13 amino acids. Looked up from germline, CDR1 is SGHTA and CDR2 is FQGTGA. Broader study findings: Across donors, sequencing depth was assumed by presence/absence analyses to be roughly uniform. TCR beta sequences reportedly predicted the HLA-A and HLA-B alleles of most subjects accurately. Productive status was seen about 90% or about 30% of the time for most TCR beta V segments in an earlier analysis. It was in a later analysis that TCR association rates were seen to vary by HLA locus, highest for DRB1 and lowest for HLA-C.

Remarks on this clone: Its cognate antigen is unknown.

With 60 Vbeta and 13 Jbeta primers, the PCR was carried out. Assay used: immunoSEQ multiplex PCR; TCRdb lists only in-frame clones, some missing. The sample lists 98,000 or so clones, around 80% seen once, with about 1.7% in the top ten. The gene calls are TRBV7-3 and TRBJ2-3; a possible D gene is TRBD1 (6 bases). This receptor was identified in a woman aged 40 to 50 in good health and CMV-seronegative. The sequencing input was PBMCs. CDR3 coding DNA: TGTGCCAGCAGCACAGGGTCCACAGATACGCAGTATTTT. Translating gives CASSTGSTDTQYF.